The sequence of this T cell receptor (beta chain) was determined in a study of identical twins. Study findings and constraints: Abundant beta clonotypes from cord blood bore fewer insertions; memory repertoires lacked this pattern.

Unmatched junction bases numbered 7, after V lost 1 base and J lost 7 bases. There are 16 residues in the CDR3. Per germline, CDR1 SGHRS and CDR2 YFSETQ. This clonotype was recorded a few times. Its antigen is as yet unknown. cDNA molecules carried unique molecular identifiers, and template switching added a universal primer site. TCRdb itself ran the 5' RACE reads through MiXCR, one entry per CDR3 protein. Found here are about 530,000 distinct CDR3 sequences, around 22% of them singletons; the top ten hold roughly 0.5%. These data were likewise used in another study, on yellow fever vaccine responses in identical twins.

The sequenced sample consisted of CD4+ T cells sorted from blood. This rearrangement joins TRBV5-1 to TRBJ2-1, with 11 bases lining up with TRBD1. This receptor was taken from a woman aged 18-30 years in good health. Here the CDR3 reads CASSLQGQGAVNEQFF. The DNA of the CDR3 is TGCGCCAGCAGCTTGCAAGGACAGGGGGCAGTAAATGAGCAGTTCTTC.